One sample yielded the 8 T cell receptor beta chains listed below, sequenced in a study of identical twins. Each CDR3 protein is one row after TCRdb ran MiXCR on the 5' RACE reads. The data contain 1.5 million to 2 million distinct CDR3 sequences, around 29% of them singletons. The sample taken for sequencing was cord blood. The receptor set was obtained from a newborn girl in good health.

In its sample, this clonotype was seen a few times. As DNA, the CDR3 is TGTGCCAGCAGTCGGGACAGGGGTGGGTATGGCTACACCTTC. Its protein is CASSRDRGGYGYTF. The chain joins TRBV12-3 or TRBV12-4 to TRBJ1-2, with 10 bases lining up with TRBD1. With 5 bases clipped from V and 5 bases from J, the junction kept 5 bases outside the gene matches. This CDR3 contains 14 residues.

As concerns this clonotype: At one of its ends the junction is not consistent with the germline gene, which may arise from a read error. The chain joins TRBV2 to TRBJ2-1, with 7 bases lining up with TRBD2. Germline assignment: CDR1 SNHLY and CDR2 FYNNEI. CDR3 length: 15 residues. The CDR3 is CASRSGKSSYNEQFF. The DNA of the CDR3 is TGCGCCAGCAGAAGCGGGAAAAGCTCCTACAATGAGCAGTTCTTC. Together with reference TRBV2 and TRBJ2-1, the CDR3 gives the full variable domain: EPEVTQTPSHQVTQMGQEVILRCVPISNHLYFYWYRQILGQKVEFLVSFYNNEISEKSEIFDDQFSVERPDGSNFTLKIRSTKLEDSAMYFCASRSGKSSYNEQFFGPGTRLTVL.

The chain employs TRBV7-9 and TRBJ1-3; D possibly corresponds to TRBD1 (5 bases). Germline CDR1 SEHNR, CDR2 FQNEAQ (reference sequence). Trimming removed 3 bases at V and 0 bases at J, with 12 bases between. The CDR3 is 16 residues long. The CDR3 coding sequence is TGTGCCAGCAGCTTCCCAGCAGGGATCTCTGGAAACACCATATATTTT. Protein product: CASSFPAGISGNTIYF. The complete variable domain, with remaining parts taken from reference TRBV7-9 and TRBJ1-3, reads DTGVSQNPRHKITKRGQNVTFRCDPISEHNRLYWYRQTLGQGPEFLTYFQNEAQLEKSRLLSDRFSAERPKGSFSTLEIQRTEQGDSAMYLCASSFPAGISGNTIYFGEGSWLTVV.

CDR3 nucleotides: TGTGCCAGCAGTCCCTCCCGGGACAGGGTCGAGCAGTACTTC. It yields the protein CASSPSRDRVEQYF. The chain employs TRBV6-6 and TRBJ2-7; 9 bases match TRBD1. J lost 6 bases, V lost 5 bases, and 8 bases had no gene match. The CDR3 is 14 residues long. CDR1 MNHNY and CDR2 SVGAGI come from the germline V gene (reference sequence).

This clonotype appeared a single time. The chain combines TRBV2 with TRBJ1-1; 8 bases are shared with TRBD1. The CDR3 totals 13 residues. CDR1 SNHLY and CDR2 FYNNEI come from the germline V gene. J was trimmed by 2 bases and V by 9 bases; bases with no gene match: 5. CDR3 coding DNA: TGTGCCAGGCTGACAGGGGCAAACACTGAAGCTTTCTTT. This sequence encodes CARLTGANTEAFF.

This chain links TRBV10-3 with TRBJ2-1; perhaps D is TRBD1 or TRBD2 (5 bases each). Germline values: CDR1 ENHRY, CDR2 SYGVKD. V dropped 10 bases and J dropped 3 bases, with 16 bases sitting between them. This CDR3 is built from 14 residues. Written as DNA, the CDR3 is TGTGCCACCCAGGGACCCCGACTCTACAATGAGCAGTTCTTC. It encodes CATQGPRLYNEQFF.

Regarding this clonotype: Germline is not matched at one junction end, which may reflect a read error. The chain uses TRBV6-1 and TRBJ1-2; possibly TRBD1 for D (6 bases). The germline V gene has CDR1 MNHNS and CDR2 SASEGT. This CDR3 contains 17 residues. In nucleotides, the CDR3 is TGTGTCAGCAGTGAAGCGCTGGGAGGGGGAGCTAACTATGGCTACACCTTC. It translates to CVSSEALGGGANYGYTF.

This clonotype was recorded a few times. The chain employs TRBV20-1 and TRBJ2-1; D unclear. CDR1 and CDR2 from the germline V gene are DFQATT and SNEGSKA (reference sequence). The CDR3 contains 13 residues. The germline V and J ends were trimmed by 5 bases and 2 bases, with 10 bases remaining between them. CDR3 sequence reads: CSALRRTYNEQFF. In DNA form, the CDR3 reads TGCAGTGCTCTTCGCAGGACCTACAATGAGCAGTTCTTC.